This is a list of T cell receptor beta chains from one sample in a study of T cells in Graves' hyperthyroidism and ophthalmopathy. One entry per CDR3 protein results from TCRdb running MiXCR on the multiplex PCR reads. The sample has approximately 350,000 distinct CDR3 sequences, roughly 15% seen once. Sequenced: blood. The receptors were gathered from a woman aged 55-69 years with Graves' ophthalmopathy. Both conserved end residues are part of each CDR3. A D gene is named only where the DNA matches it firmly. The size field is filled for only some rows; it gives once, few, many or a size class.

cdr3_nt cdr3_aa v_call d_call j_call clone_size
TGCGCCAGCAGCCAAGATGGAGGGAGGGGTCCTCCAACTAATGAAAAACTGTTTTTT CASSQDGGRGPPTNEKLFF TRBV4-1 - TRBJ1-4 -
TGTGCCAGCCAGAGGGACTCGAACACTGAAGCTTTCTTT CASQRDSNTEAFF TRBV2 - TRBJ1-1 many
TGTGCCAGCAGGCTGGGGACCGGGGAGCTGTTTTTT CASRLGTGELFF TRBV2 - TRBJ2-2 many
TGTGCCAGCAGTGAGGGGGGCTACATAGCCAAAAACATTCAGTACTTC CASSEGGYIAKNIQYF TRBV2 - TRBJ2-4 many
TGTGCCAGCAGCTCCGAAGGCCGGGAGCCCCTATCAGATACGCAGTATTTT CASSSEGREPLSDTQYF TRBV5-4 - TRBJ2-3 few
TGTGCCAGCAGCTTAGGGAGCGGGACTCACAATGAGCAGTTCTTC CASSLGSGTHNEQFF TRBV7-8 TRBD2 TRBJ2-1 many
TGTGCCAGCAGTTTATGGCTAGCGGGAGTCAATGAGCAGTTCTTC CASSLWLAGVNEQFF TRBV28 TRBD2 TRBJ2-1 many
TGTGCCAGCAGCCCCTCCCCTGGTGAGCAGTTCTTC CASSPSPGEQFF TRBV7-9 - TRBJ2-1 -
TGTGCCACCAGTCACGGGGCCCAAGAGACCCAGTACTTC CATSHGAQETQYF TRBV24-1 - TRBJ2-5 many
TGCGCCAGCAGCTTGGCAGCGGGAGGAGGGTCCTACGAGCAGTACTTC CASSLAAGGGSYEQYF TRBV5-1 TRBD2 TRBJ2-7 many
TGTGCCAGCAGTGATCTAGTGGGACAGGGCCCCCACAATCAGCCCCAGCATTTT CASSDLVGQGPHNQPQHF TRBV25-1 TRBD1 TRBJ1-5 -
TGTGCCAGCAGTATACAGGGGGCTGGAGAGACCCAGTACTTC CASSIQGAGETQYF TRBV2 TRBD1 TRBJ2-5 many
TGTGCCTGGAGTCCCACAGGGGGGCACGAGCAGTACTTC CAWSPTGGHEQYF TRBV30 TRBD1 TRBJ2-7 -
TGTGCCAGCAGCAATAGTGGGTCAGAGACCCAGTACTTC CASSNSGSETQYF TRBV11-2 - TRBJ2-5 many
TGTGCCAGCTCACCACCGGTGAGAAACACTGAAGCTTTCTTT CASSPPVRNTEAFF TRBV18 - TRBJ1-1 many
TGTGCCAGTAGTTCAAGACTAGCGGGAGGCCACGAGCAGTACTTC CASSSRLAGGHEQYF TRBV27 TRBD2 TRBJ2-7 many
TGTGCCACCAGTGATACAGGGAGGACTGAAGCTTTCTTT CATSDTGRTEAFF TRBV24-1 - TRBJ1-1 many
TGCAGTGCTTACCGACAGGGGGGTCTGAATGAGCAGTTCTTC CSAYRQGGLNEQFF TRBV20-1 TRBD1 TRBJ2-1 -
TGTGCCAGCAGCCAAAGCGGAGCTAACTATGGCTACACCTTC CASSQSGANYGYTF TRBV6-1 - TRBJ1-2 few
TGCGCCAGCAGCCAGACCGTCGTGGGGCCATGGGGGAATGAGCAGTTCTTC CASSQTVVGPWGNEQFF TRBV4-1 - TRBJ2-1 -
TGTGCCAGCAGTGTCGGACAGAACACTGAAGCTTTCTTT CASSVGQNTEAFF TRBV12-3/TRBV12-4 - TRBJ1-1 many
TGTGCCAGCAGTGTCTTTCAAGAGACCCAGTACTTC CASSVFQETQYF TRBV2 - TRBJ2-5 many
TGCAGTGCTCGCTCACCCGGAACTGAAGCTTTCTTT CSARSPGTEAFF TRBV20-1 - TRBJ1-1 -
TGTGCCAGCAGCCCCAGACAAGCGGGGACCCAGTACTTC CASSPRQAGTQYF TRBV3-1 - TRBJ2-5 many
TGTGCCAGCAGCCCTCGGCCCCTTCGGGTGCAGTTCTTC CASSPRPLRVQFF TRBV11-2 - TRBJ2-1 many
TGTGCCTGGAGTGTGGGGAGTAGAGAAGATACGCAGTATTTT CAWSVGSREDTQYF TRBV30 - TRBJ2-3 many
TGCGCCAGCCGTACGCCTAGGTCAGATACGCAGTATTTT CASRTPRSDTQYF TRBV5-1 - TRBJ2-3 few
TGTGCCAGCAGCCCCCTGGAGACTAGCGGACTGGGAAGTGAGCAGTTCTTC CASSPLETSGLGSEQFF TRBV3-1 TRBD2 TRBJ2-1 many
TGTGCCAGCAGCCCAAGCCAGCAGTACCAAGAGACCCAGTACTTC CASSPSQQYQETQYF TRBV4-2 - TRBJ2-5 many
TGTGCCAGCAGCCAGCCCGGGCTCGGCACTGAAGCTTTCTTT CASSQPGLGTEAFF TRBV14 - TRBJ1-1 few
TGTGCCAGCAGCCCTTTGGGGAGTCCCAAAGAGACCCAGTACTTC CASSPLGSPKETQYF TRBV3-1 - TRBJ2-5 -
TGTGCCAGCAGCCAGGTTTTCAATGAGCAGTTCTTC CASSQVFNEQFF TRBV3-1 - TRBJ2-1 many
TGTGCCAGCAGCCGAGGGGGCACAGATACGCAGTATTTT CASSRGGTDTQYF TRBV28 - TRBJ2-3 many
TGTGCCAGCAGCCCGTCTGTGCCGCCCGGGGAGCTGTTTTTT CASSPSVPPGELFF TRBV11-2 - TRBJ2-2 -
TGTGCCAGTAGCCACCCGGGGGGGACAAATGAAAAACTGTTTTTT CASSHPGGTNEKLFF TRBV19 - TRBJ1-4 -
TGTGCCAGCAGCGTCGTCGGGGTCGAGCAGTACTTC CASSVVGVEQYF TRBV28 - TRBJ2-7 few
TGTGCCAGCAGCGTTTATGCTAGCGGAGAGACCCAGTACTTC CASSVYASGETQYF TRBV9 TRBD2 TRBJ2-5 few
TGTGCTACCCGGGGAGGGTCCTACAATGAGCAGTTCTTC CATRGGSYNEQFF TRBV12-5 TRBD2 TRBJ2-1 many
TGTGCCAGCAGCTTGCCCGGGGGGAGGAATTCACCCCTCCACTTT CASSLPGGRNSPLHF TRBV7-2 - TRBJ1-6 few
TGTGCCAGCAGCCAAGCGGGACAGAGAAATGAAAAACTGTTTTTT CASSQAGQRNEKLFF TRBV3-1 TRBD1 TRBJ1-4 few
TGTGCCAGCAGCCACCCACTTAAGCACGACGACGAGCAGTACTTC CASSHPLKHDDEQYF TRBV11-2 - TRBJ2-7 many
TGTGCCAGCAGCTTCTTAGGGGCTGAAGCTTTCTTT CASSFLGAEAFF TRBV5-5 - TRBJ1-1 many
TGTGCCAGCAGCTTGTTTCTAGCGGGAGGCACCGGGGAGCTGTTTTTT CASSLFLAGGTGELFF TRBV7-6 TRBD2 TRBJ2-2 -
TGTGCCAGCAGTTTATTCATAGGGACAGGAGGAGAAGGCGAGCAGTACTTC CASSLFIGTGGEGEQYF TRBV12-3/TRBV12-4 TRBD1 TRBJ2-7 many
TGTGCCAGCAGTCACATACCCGGGACAGGTCTTCAAGAGACCCAGTACTTC CASSHIPGTGLQETQYF TRBV28 TRBD1 TRBJ2-5 many
TGTGCCAGCACCCCCCCCGGGGCTAGCGGGAGGGATACGCAGTATTTT CASTPPGASGRDTQYF TRBV27 TRBD2 TRBJ2-3 many
TGTGCCAGCAGTTACTCGCCACGGTTTAATGAAAAACTGTTTTTT CASSYSPRFNEKLFF TRBV6-2/TRBV6-3 - TRBJ1-4 once
TGTGCCAGCAGCCGGTGGACTAGCGGGACAGATACGCAGTATTTT CASSRWTSGTDTQYF TRBV7-2 TRBD2 TRBJ2-3 few
TGTGCCAGCAGCTTAGCTGGAGCCATAGAGACCCAGTACTTC CASSLAGAIETQYF TRBV7-9 - TRBJ2-5 -
TGTGCCAGCAGCCAAGATACTAGCGGGGGTGGAGATACGCAGTATTTT CASSQDTSGGGDTQYF TRBV3-1 TRBD2 TRBJ2-3 -
TGTGCCACCAGCCGCGAACAGGGTTTCTATGGCTACACCTTC CATSREQGFYGYTF TRBV15 - TRBJ1-2 -
TGTGCCAGCAGCCGTGCGGAGGGGATCACCTACGAGCAGTACTTC CASSRAEGITYEQYF TRBV7-9 - TRBJ2-7 many
TGTGCCAGCAGCTGGAAAAACGGGGAGCTGTTTTTT CASSWKNGELFF TRBV7-3 - TRBJ2-2 -